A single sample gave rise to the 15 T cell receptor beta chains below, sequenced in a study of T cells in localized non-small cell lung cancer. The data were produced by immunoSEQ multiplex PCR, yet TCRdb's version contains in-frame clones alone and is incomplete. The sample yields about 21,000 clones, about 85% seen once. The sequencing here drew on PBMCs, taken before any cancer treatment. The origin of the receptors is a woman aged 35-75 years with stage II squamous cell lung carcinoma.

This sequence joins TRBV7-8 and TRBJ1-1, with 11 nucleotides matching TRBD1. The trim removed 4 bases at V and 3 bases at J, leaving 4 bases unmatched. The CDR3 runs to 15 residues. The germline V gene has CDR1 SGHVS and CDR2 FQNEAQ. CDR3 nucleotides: TGTGCCAGCAGCTCTCTGGGACAGGGGGACACTGAAGCTTTCTTT. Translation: CASSSLGQGDTEAFF.

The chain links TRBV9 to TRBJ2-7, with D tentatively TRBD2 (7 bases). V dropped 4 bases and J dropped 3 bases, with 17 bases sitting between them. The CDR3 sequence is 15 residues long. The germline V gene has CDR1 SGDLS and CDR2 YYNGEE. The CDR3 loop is CASSPGTGGFYEQYF. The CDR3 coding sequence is TGTGCCAGCAGCCCCGGCACGGGGGGCTTCTACGAGCAGTACTTC. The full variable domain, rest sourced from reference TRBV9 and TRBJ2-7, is DSGVTQTPKHLITATGQRVTLRCSPRSGDLSVYWYQQSLDQGLQFLIQYYNGEERAKGNILERFSAQQFPDLHSELNLSSLELGDSALYFCASSPGTGGFYEQYFGPGTRLTVT.

CDR3 DNA sequence: TGCGCCAGCAGTAGACTAGCGGGACCCTACGAGCAGTACTTC. Amino acids: CASSRLAGPYEQYF. The chain is built from TRBV10-2 and TRBJ2-7; 11 positions match TRBD2. The CDR3 sequence is 14 residues long. V dropped 5 bases and J dropped 2; count of bases not matched to a gene: 2. Germline V gene data show CDR1 as WSHSY and CDR2 as SAAADI.

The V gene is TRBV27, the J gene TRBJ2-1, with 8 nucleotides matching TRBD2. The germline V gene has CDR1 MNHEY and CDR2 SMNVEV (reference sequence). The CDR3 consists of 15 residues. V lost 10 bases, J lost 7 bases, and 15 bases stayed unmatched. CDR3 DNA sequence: TGTGCCACCCGGTTGGGTAGCGGGATTCCTAATGAGCAGTTCTTC. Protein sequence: CATRLGSGIPNEQFF.

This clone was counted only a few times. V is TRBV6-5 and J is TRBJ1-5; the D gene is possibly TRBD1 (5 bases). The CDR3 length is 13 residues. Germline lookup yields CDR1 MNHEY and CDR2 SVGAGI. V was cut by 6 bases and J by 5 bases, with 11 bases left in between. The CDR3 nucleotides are TGTGCCAGCAGACTAGGGGCGCATCAGCCCCAGCATTTT. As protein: CASRLGAHQPQHF.

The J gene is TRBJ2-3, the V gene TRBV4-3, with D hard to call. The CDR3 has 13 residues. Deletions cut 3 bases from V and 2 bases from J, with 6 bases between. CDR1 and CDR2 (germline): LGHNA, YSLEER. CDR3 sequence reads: CASSQTPTDTQYF. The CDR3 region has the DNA TGCGCCAGCAGCCAGACCCCCACAGATACGCAGTATTTT.

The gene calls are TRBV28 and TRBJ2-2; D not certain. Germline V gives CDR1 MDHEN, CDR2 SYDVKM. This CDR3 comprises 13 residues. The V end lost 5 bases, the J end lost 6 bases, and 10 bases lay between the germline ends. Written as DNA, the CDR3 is TGTGCCAGCAGTCAGATACGGGCCGGGGAGCTGTTTTTT. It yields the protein CASSQIRAGELFF.

CDR3 in DNA: TGTGCCAGCAGTGATCACAGGGGTAGGGGTGCTGGGGCCAACGTCCTGACTTTC. This codes for CASSDHRGRGAGANVLTF. This chain links TRBV25-1 with TRBJ2-6, with TRBD1 matching 7 bases. V dropped 3 bases and J dropped 2; count of bases not matched to a gene: 10. Germline V gives CDR1 MGHDK, CDR2 SYGVNS. The CDR3 has 18 residues.

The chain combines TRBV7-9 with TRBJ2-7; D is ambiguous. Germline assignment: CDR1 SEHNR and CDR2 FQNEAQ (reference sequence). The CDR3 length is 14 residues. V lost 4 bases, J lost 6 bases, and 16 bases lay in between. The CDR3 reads CASSSSTRQSEQYF. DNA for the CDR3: TGTGCCAGCAGCTCCTCAACGAGGCAATCCGAGCAGTACTTC.

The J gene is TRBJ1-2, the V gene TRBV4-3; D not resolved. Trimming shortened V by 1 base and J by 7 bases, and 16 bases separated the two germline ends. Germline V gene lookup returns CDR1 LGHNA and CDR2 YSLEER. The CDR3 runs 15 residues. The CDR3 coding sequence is TGCGCCAGCAGCCAAGTAGCCGGCAGCAGGAGTGGCTACACCTTC. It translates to CASSQVAGSRSGYTF.

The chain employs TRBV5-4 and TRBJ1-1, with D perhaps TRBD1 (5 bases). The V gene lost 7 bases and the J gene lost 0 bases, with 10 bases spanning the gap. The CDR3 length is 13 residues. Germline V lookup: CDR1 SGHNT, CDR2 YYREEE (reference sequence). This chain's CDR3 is CASVGPMNTEAFF. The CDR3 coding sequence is TGTGCCAGCGTGGGGCCCATGAACACTGAAGCTTTCTTT.

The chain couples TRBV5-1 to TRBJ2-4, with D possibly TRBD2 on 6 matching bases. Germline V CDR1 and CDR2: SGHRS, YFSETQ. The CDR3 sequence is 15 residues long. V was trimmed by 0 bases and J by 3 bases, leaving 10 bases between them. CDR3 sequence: CASSLAGGDKNIQYF. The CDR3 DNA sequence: TGCGCCAGCAGCTTGGCGGGCGGGGACAAAAACATTCAGTACTTC.

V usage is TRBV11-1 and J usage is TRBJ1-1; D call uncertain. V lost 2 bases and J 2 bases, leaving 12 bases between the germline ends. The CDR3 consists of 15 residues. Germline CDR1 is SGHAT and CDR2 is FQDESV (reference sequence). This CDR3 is CASSLTQEVNTEAFF. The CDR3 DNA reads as TGTGCCAGCAGCTTAACCCAGGAGGTAAACACTGAAGCTTTCTTT.

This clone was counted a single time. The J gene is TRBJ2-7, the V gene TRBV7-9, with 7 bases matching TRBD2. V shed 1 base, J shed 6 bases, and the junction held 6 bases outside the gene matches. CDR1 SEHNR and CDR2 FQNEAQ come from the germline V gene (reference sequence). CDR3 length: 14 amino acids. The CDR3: CASSLGGRLAEQYF. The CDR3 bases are TGTGCCAGCAGCTTAGGCGGGAGATTAGCCGAGCAGTACTTC.

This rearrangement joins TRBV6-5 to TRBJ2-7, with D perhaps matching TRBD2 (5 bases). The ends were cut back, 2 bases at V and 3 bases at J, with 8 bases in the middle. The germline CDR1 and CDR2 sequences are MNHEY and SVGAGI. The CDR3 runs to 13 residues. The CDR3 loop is CASSYREDYEQYF. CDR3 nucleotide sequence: TGTGCCAGCAGTTACCGGGAAGACTACGAGCAGTACTTC.